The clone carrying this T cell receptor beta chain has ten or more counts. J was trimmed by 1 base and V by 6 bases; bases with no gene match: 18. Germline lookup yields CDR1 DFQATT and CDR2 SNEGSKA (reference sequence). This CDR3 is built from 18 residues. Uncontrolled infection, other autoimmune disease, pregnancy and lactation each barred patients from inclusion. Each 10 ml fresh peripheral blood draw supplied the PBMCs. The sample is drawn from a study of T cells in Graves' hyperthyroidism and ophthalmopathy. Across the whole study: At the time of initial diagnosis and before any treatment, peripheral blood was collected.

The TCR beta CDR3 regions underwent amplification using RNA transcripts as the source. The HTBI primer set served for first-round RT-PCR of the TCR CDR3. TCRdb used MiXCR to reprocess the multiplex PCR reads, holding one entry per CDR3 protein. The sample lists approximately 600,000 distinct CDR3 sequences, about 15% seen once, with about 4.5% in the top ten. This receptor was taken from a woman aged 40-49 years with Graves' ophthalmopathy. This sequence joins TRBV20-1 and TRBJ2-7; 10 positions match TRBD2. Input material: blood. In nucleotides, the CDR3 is TGCAGTGCACCAACCGGGACTAGCGCTCGGGAAGGGTCCTACGAGCAGTACTTC. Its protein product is CSAPTGTSAREGSYEQYF.